Shown below are 14 T cell receptor beta chains from a single sample sequenced in a study of T cell changes during pregnancy in multiple sclerosis. TCRdb's table, derived via immunoSEQ multiplex PCR, lists solely in-frame clones and lacks some. This sample carries 26,000 or so clones, approximately 89% of them seen once, and the ten largest clones take about 15%. The sequencing used CD8+ T cells from peripheral blood mononuclear cells, collected in the second trimester of pregnancy. The source of these receptors is a female donor with multiple sclerosis, enrolled in a pregnancy study.

The chain joins TRBV7-9 to TRBJ1-2; no clear D. CDR1 and CDR2 from the germline V gene are SEHNR and FQNEAQ (reference sequence). CDR3 size: 14 residues. V was pared by 5 bases and J by 10 bases, with 20 bases between. This CDR3 reads CASSSGLEPFVYTF. The CDR3 DNA is TGTGCCAGCAGCAGTGGCCTGGAGCCGTTTGTCTACACCTTC. The full variable domain, its missing parts supplied by reference TRBV7-9 and TRBJ1-2, is DTGVSQNPRHKITKRGQNVTFRCDPISEHNRLYWYRQTLGQGPEFLTYFQNEAQLEKSRLLSDRFSAERPKGSFSTLEIQRTEQGDSAMYLCASSSGLEPFVYTFGSGTRLTVV.

The chain links TRBV4-1 to TRBJ2-1; D may be TRBD2 (6 bases). V was pared by 0 bases and J by 9 bases, with 15 bases between. CDR1 and CDR2 from the germline V gene are MGHRA and YSYEKL. The CDR3 has 15 amino acids. CDR3 bases: TGCGCCAGCAGCCAAGATGAGGGACTGGACCTTGAGCAGTTCTTC. Amino acid sequence: CASSQDEGLDLEQFF.

This chain connects TRBV10-3 to TRBJ2-2; a weak D match, TRBD1 (8 bases). Germline lookup yields CDR1 ENHRY and CDR2 SYGVKD. Trimming removed 4 bases at V and 5 bases at J, with 17 bases between. The CDR3 runs to 16 residues. The CDR3 DNA is TGTGCCATCAGTGGCCAGGGGGCGGGAGCTACCGGGGAGCTGTTTTTT. Its protein product is CAISGQGAGATGELFF.

The chain joins TRBV9 to TRBJ1-1; D is uncertain. Trimming cost V 0 bases and J 6 bases, with 15 bases left between them. The CDR3 runs 15 residues. Germline V lookup: CDR1 SGDLS, CDR2 YYNGEE. The CDR3 loop is CASSVVGRTRSEAFF. The CDR3 DNA reads TGTGCCAGCAGCGTAGTAGGCAGAACCAGGTCTGAAGCTTTCTTT.

The V gene is TRBV4-1, the J gene TRBJ2-5; the match to TRBD2 covers 9 bases. This CDR3 has 17 residues. V shed 0 bases and J 5 bases; nucleotides not matched to a gene: 10. CDR1 MGHRA and CDR2 YSYEKL come from the germline V gene. DNA for the CDR3: TGCGCCAGCAGCCAAGATGAGACTAGCGGCGTTAGGGAGACCCAGTACTTC. Translation: CASSQDETSGVRETQYF.

This CDR3 is CASSQSSGQQLYGYTF. The CDR3 DNA reads as TGTGCCAGCAGTCAATCGTCCGGACAGCAGCTCTATGGCTACACCTTC. The V gene is TRBV7-2, the J gene TRBJ1-2, with D possibly matching TRBD1 (6 bases). V was pared by 6 bases and J by 4 bases, with 21 bases between. From germline, CDR1 is SGHTA and CDR2 FQGNSA. CDR3 length: 16 residues. Full variable domain (missing parts from reference TRBV7-2 and TRBJ1-2): GAGVSQSPSNKVTEKGKDVELRCDPISGHTALYWYRQSLGQGLEFLIYFQGNSAPDKSGLPSDRFSAERTGGSVSTLTIQRTQQEDSAVYLCASSQSSGQQLYGYTFGSGTRLTVV.

This rearrangement joins TRBV7-9 to TRBJ2-7, with a weak D call TRBD2 (5 bases). V was shortened by 2 bases and J by 2 bases, with 7 bases between the two germline ends. The CDR3 runs 13 residues. CDR1 and CDR2 from the germline V gene are SEHNR and FQNEAQ (reference sequence). The CDR3 sequence is CASSLRETYEQYF. Written as DNA, the CDR3 is TGTGCCAGCAGCTTAAGGGAGACCTACGAGCAGTACTTC.

The genes are TRBV5-4 and TRBJ2-7; 10 bases fit TRBD2. The CDR3 contains 18 residues. Losses at the gene ends were 1 base for V and 4 bases for J; bases not matched to a gene: 14. CDR1 and CDR2 from the germline V gene are SGHNT and YYREEE (reference sequence). CDR3 sequence: CASSLWDGRAGGPYEQYF. The CDR3 DNA is TGTGCCAGCAGCTTGTGGGATGGGCGAGCGGGAGGGCCTTACGAGCAGTACTTC.

The rearrangement links TRBV6-9 to TRBJ2-3, with D possibly matching TRBD2 (6 bases). V was pared by 0 bases and J by 1 base, with 32 bases between. CDR3 length: 23 amino acids. Germline CDR1 MNHGY, CDR2 SVAAGI. The CDR3, as DNA: TGTGCCAGCAGTTATTCCGCGATAGGGGCTTTGGCGAACGGGAGAATCGGCACAGATACGCAGTATTTT. It codes for CASSYSAIGALANGRIGTDTQYF.

This clone was detected only once. The chain carries TRBV4-1 and TRBJ2-7; 10 bases align to TRBD2. Germline loops: CDR1 MGHRA, CDR2 YSYEKL. The J segment lost 3 bases and the V segment lost 1 base, leaving 3 bases of the junction unmatched. This CDR3 spans 15 amino acids. CDR3 residues: CASSQASGSLYEQYF. The CDR3 DNA reads TGCGCCAGCAGCCAAGCTAGCGGGAGCCTCTACGAGCAGTACTTC.

The V and J genes are TRBV7-6 and TRBJ2-1; 9 positions match TRBD2. V was clipped by 3 bases and J by 7 bases; unmatched bases: 7. This CDR3 comprises 15 residues. Germline lookup yields CDR1 SGHVS and CDR2 FNYEAQ. CDR3 protein: CASSFAGGPGNEQFF. CDR3 bases: TGTGCCAGCAGCTTTGCGGGAGGGCCGGGGAATGAGCAGTTCTTC.

The chain carries TRBV10-2 and TRBJ2-3, with 12 bases that match TRBD2. CDR3 length equals 18 residues. J lost 5 bases, V lost 7 bases, and 16 bases had no gene match. The V gene's germline CDR1 is WSHSY and CDR2 SAAADI. The CDR3 reads CASNPRPSGRVFLDTQYF. Written as DNA, the CDR3 is TGCGCCAGCAATCCCCGTCCTAGCGGGAGGGTCTTTTTAGATACGCAGTATTTT.

The chain employs TRBV5-6 and TRBJ2-7, with D maybe TRBD2 (7 bases). The V gene lost 0 bases and the J gene lost 0 bases, with 13 bases spanning the gap. CDR1 SGHDT and CDR2 YYEEEE come from the germline V gene. CDR3 length: 16 residues. In DNA form, the CDR3 reads TGTGCCAGCAGCTTGGAAGGGGGGGAGAGCTCCTACGAGCAGTACTTC. Its protein is CASSLEGGESSYEQYF.

J is TRBJ1-1 and V is TRBV5-6; D is unclear. This CDR3 comprises 15 residues. Germline V gives CDR1 SGHDT, CDR2 YYEEEE. The V gene lost 1 base and the J gene lost 0 bases, with 10 bases spanning the gap. CDR3 sequence reads: CASSLRELMNTEAFF. In DNA, the CDR3 is TGTGCCAGCAGCTTGAGGGAGCTTATGAACACTGAAGCTTTCTTT.